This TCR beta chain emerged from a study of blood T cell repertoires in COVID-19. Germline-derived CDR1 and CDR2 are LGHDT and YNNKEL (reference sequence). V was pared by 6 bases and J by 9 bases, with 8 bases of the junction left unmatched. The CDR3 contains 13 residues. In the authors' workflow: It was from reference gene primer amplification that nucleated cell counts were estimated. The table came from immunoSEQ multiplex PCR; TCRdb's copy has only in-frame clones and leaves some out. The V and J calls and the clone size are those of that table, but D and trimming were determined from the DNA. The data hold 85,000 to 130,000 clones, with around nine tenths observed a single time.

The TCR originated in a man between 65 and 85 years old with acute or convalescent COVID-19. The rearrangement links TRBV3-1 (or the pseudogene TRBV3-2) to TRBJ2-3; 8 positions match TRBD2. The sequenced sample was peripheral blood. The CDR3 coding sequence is TGTGCCAGCAGTCCCGCAGCGGGAGAAACGCAGTATTTT. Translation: CASSPAAGETQYF.